This note documents a single T cell receptor beta chain sequence. The target antigen is unknown. CDR1 and CDR2 (germline): SGHRS, YFSETQ. V lost 0 bases to trimming and J lost 2 bases, with 9 bases between them. The CDR3 length is 14 residues. The data derive from a study of shared clonotypes between healthy human individuals. Study overall: Aged between 18 and 49, the donors were a couple of women and three men. Three plates each covered CD4 naive and memory; CD8 naive two, CD8 memory one.

Generated by immunoSEQ multiplex PCR, the TCRdb table keeps only in-frame clones and is missing some. The table records more than 2 million clones, roughly 94% of them present only once. Regarding the study as a whole: It was observed that about 5% of naive CD4 clonotypes were shared across a handful of donors. Compared with memory subsets, naive subsets generally had larger estimated richness.

The sequence came from a man between 18 and 35 years old in good health. The sample was naive CD4+ T cells sorted from blood. As to subset: CD45RA+ positively selected. The chain joins TRBV5-1 to TRBJ2-7; no clear D. The CDR3 spells CASSLAKTPYEQYF. As DNA, the CDR3 is TGCGCCAGCAGCTTGGCCAAAACCCCCTACGAGCAGTACTTC.